The 18 T cell receptor beta chains below were found in one sample sequenced in a study of graft-versus-host responses after intestinal transplantation. The data were produced by immunoSEQ multiplex PCR, yet TCRdb's version contains in-frame clones alone and is incomplete. Of around 90,000 clones in the sample, 90% to 95% were seen once. Their specific antigens are unknown. The sample in question was unstimulated CD8+ T cells sorted from spleen or lymph node cells, obtained before intestinal transplant. The source is a human donor who received an intestinal transplant.

The V and J genes are TRBV10-3 and TRBJ2-1; perhaps TRBD2 as D (5 bases). V was clipped by 0 bases and J by 0 bases, with 12 bases between them. CDR3 length equals 17 residues. The germline V gene encodes CDR1 ENHRY and CDR2 SYGVKD. Written as DNA, the CDR3 is TGTGCCATCAGTGAGTCTGCTAGCTGGAGCTCCTACAATGAGCAGTTCTTC. Translation: CAISESASWSSYNEQFF.

Concerning this clone: The sample holds other DNA sequences that translate to the same CDR3. The chain combines TRBV19 with TRBJ2-7; 7 bases line up with TRBD1. CDR3 length: 13 residues. With 4 bases clipped from V and 2 bases from J, the junction kept 2 bases outside the gene matches. CDR1 is LNHDA, CDR2 SQIVND, per germline (reference sequence). CDR3 nucleotide sequence: TGTGCCAGTAGTAGTACAGGGGCCTACGAGCAGTACTTC. This translates into CASSSTGAYEQYF.

The chain links TRBV5-1 to TRBJ2-3; D is possibly TRBD2 (7 bases). The CDR3 length is 14 residues. The V end was cut by 0 bases, the J end by 6 bases, with 11 bases between. Per the germline V gene, CDR1 is SGHRS and CDR2 is YFSETQ. The CDR3: CASSLEGGKDTQYF. The CDR3 DNA follows: TGCGCCAGCAGCTTGGAGGGGGGGAAGGATACGCAGTATTTT.

V gene TRBV7-6 combines with J gene TRBJ2-7, with a tentative D call TRBD1 (5 bases). Per the germline V gene, CDR1 is SGHVS and CDR2 is FNYEAQ. The CDR3 is 14 residues long. V was trimmed by 1 base and J by 2 bases, leaving 9 bases between them. CDR3: CASSLVPGTYEQYF. CDR3 bases: TGTGCCAGCAGCTTAGTGCCAGGGACCTACGAGCAGTACTTC.

Many counts were recorded for this clone. The chain joins TRBV9 to TRBJ2-1, with 10 bases identical to TRBD2. With V trimmed by 3 bases and J by 1 base, 1 base remained unmatched. Germline V gene data show CDR1 as SGDLS and CDR2 as YYNGEE. The CDR3 is 15 residues long. The CDR3 loop reads CASSGSGGSYNEQFF. Written as DNA, the CDR3 is TGTGCCAGCAGCGGTAGCGGGGGGTCCTACAATGAGCAGTTCTTC.

The sample holds a few counts of this clone. The chain employs TRBV5-1 and TRBJ2-1; D is perhaps TRBD2 (5 bases). Germline CDR1 is SGHRS and CDR2 is YFSETQ. Trimming pared 1 base from V and 1 base from J, leaving 12 bases between. The CDR3 consists of 16 residues. The CDR3: CASSLTPSFSYNEQFF. CDR3 in DNA: TGCGCCAGCAGCTTGACCCCTAGCTTTTCCTACAATGAGCAGTTCTTC.

The rearrangement joins TRBV6-1 to TRBJ2-3, with TRBD2 as a possible D gene (6 bases). Germline V CDR1 and CDR2: MNHNS, SASEGT. V lost 2 bases to trimming and J lost 6 bases, with 18 bases between them. The CDR3 contains 16 residues. CDR3 region: CASSEFGGVGVDTQYF. CDR3 sequence (DNA): TGTGCCAGCAGTGAATTTGGAGGGGTCGGGGTGGATACGCAGTATTTT.

The CDR3 nucleotides read TGTGCCAGCAGTTACTCATCCAGCGGGATAGACGAGCAGTACTTC. Translating gives CASSYSSSGIDEQYF. The J gene is TRBJ2-7, the V gene TRBV6-5; TRBD2 aligns across 7 bases. Trimming at V came to 0 bases and at J to 5 bases, leaving 7 bases not matched to a gene. The CDR3 consists of 15 residues. Germline lookup yields CDR1 MNHEY and CDR2 SVGAGI.

V is TRBV5-1 and J is TRBJ2-5; the match to TRBD2 covers 8 bases. The germline V gene encodes CDR1 SGHRS and CDR2 YFSETQ. The CDR3 is 14 amino acids. V shed 0 bases and J 5 bases; nucleotides not matched to a gene: 3. The CDR3 DNA reads TGCGCCAGCAGCTTGGCCTCGGGAGGGGAGACCCAGTACTTC. Translated, it gives CASSLASGGETQYF. The entire variable domain, with the rest obtained from reference TRBV5-1 and TRBJ2-5, is as follows: KAGVTQTPRYLIKTRGQQVTLSCSPISGHRSVSWYQQTPGQGLQFLFEYFSETQRNKGNFPGRFSGRQFSNSRSEMNVSTLELGDSALYLCASSLASGGETQYFGPGTRLLVL.

V gene TRBV7-9 combines with J gene TRBJ2-3; tentatively, D is TRBD2 (6 bases). V was pared by 1 base and J by 1 base, with 18 bases between. Germline assignment: CDR1 SEHNR and CDR2 FQNEAQ (reference sequence). CDR3 length equals 18 residues. Here the CDR3 reads CASSLVVSGFTRTDTQYF. CDR3 DNA: TGTGCCAGCAGCTTAGTGGTTAGCGGCTTTACTCGCACAGATACGCAGTATTTT. The whole variable domain, remainder taken from reference TRBV7-9 and TRBJ2-3, is DTGVSQNPRHKITKRGQNVTFRCDPISEHNRLYWYRQTLGQGPEFLTYFQNEAQLEKSRLLSDRFSAERPKGSFSTLEIQRTEQGDSAMYLCASSLVVSGFTRTDTQYFGPGTRLTVL.

V usage is TRBV5-1 and J usage is TRBJ2-2; D gene ambiguous. From germline, CDR1 is SGHRS and CDR2 YFSETQ. Between the trimmed V and J ends, which lost 6 bases and 7 bases, there was a span of 7 bases. This CDR3 spans 11 amino acids. The CDR3 DNA sequence: TGCGCCAGCATCGAGAACGGGGAGCTGTTTTTT. As protein: CASIENGELFF.

The rearrangement joins TRBV15 to TRBJ2-3; 7 positions match TRBD2. V shed 9 bases and J 7 bases; nucleotides not matched to a gene: 4. The germline V gene encodes CDR1 LNHNV and CDR2 YYDKDF (reference sequence). This CDR3 contains 11 residues. The CDR3 DNA reads TGTGCCACGAGGGAGGGGTATACGCAGTATTTT. This codes for CATREGYTQYF.

The chain has TRBV7-3 and TRBJ2-5, with D tentatively TRBD2 (6 bases). CDR3 length: 15 residues. Germline V gene lookup returns CDR1 SGHTA and CDR2 FQGTGA. The germline V and J ends were trimmed by 2 bases and 4 bases, with 14 bases remaining between them. The DNA for the CDR3 is TGTGCCAGCAGCTTAGGAGGGGTGTTATCAGAGACCCAGTACTTC. The encoded protein is CASSLGGVLSETQYF. Drawing the rest from reference TRBV7-3 and TRBJ2-5, the complete variable domain is GAGVSQTPSNKVTEKGKYVELRCDPISGHTALYWYRQSLGQGPEFLIYFQGTGAADDSGLPNDRFFAVRPEGSVSTLKIQRTERGDSAVYLCASSLGGVLSETQYFGPGTRLLVL.

J is TRBJ1-4 and V is TRBV5-6; D not certain. CDR3 length: 11 amino acids. V dropped 4 bases and J dropped 4 bases, with 2 bases sitting between them. Germline V CDR1 and CDR2: SGHDT, YYEEEE. The CDR3: CASSLNEKLFF. DNA of the CDR3: TGTGCCAGCAGCCTTAATGAAAAACTGTTTTTT. The entire variable domain, with the rest obtained from reference TRBV5-6 and TRBJ1-4, is as follows: DAGVTQSPTHLIKTRGQQVTLRCSPKSGHDTVSWYQQALGQGPQFIFQYYEEEERQRGNFPDRFSGHQFPNYSSELNVNALLLGDSALYLCASSLNEKLFFGSGTQLSVL.

V usage is TRBV4-2 and J usage is TRBJ1-5, with TRBD1 matching over 10 bases. The ends lost 1 base at V and 5 bases at J; junction bases unmatched: 2. CDR1 LGHNA and CDR2 YNFKEQ come from the germline V gene. The CDR3 consists of 15 residues. The DNA of the CDR3 is TGTGCCAGCAGCCAAGGTGGGACAGGGGATCAGCCCCAGCATTTT. Translating it yields CASSQGGTGDQPQHF.

The chain has TRBV7-9 and TRBJ2-1; the match to TRBD2 covers 8 bases. V gave up 0 bases and J gave up 2 bases; unmatched junction bases: 3. This CDR3 contains 16 residues. Per germline, CDR1 SEHNR and CDR2 FQNEAQ (reference sequence). The CDR3 DNA reads as TGTGCCAGCAGCTTAGCATCCGGGAGGGCCTACAATGAGCAGTTCTTC. The encoded protein is CASSLASGRAYNEQFF.

The chain combines TRBV30 with TRBJ1-5; no reliable D call. V gave up 2 bases and J gave up 3 bases, with 11 bases separating them. Germline-derived CDR1 and CDR2 are GTSNPN and SVGIG (reference sequence). This CDR3 is 14 amino acids long. The CDR3 spells CAWSLGGNNQPQHF. Here the CDR3 DNA reads TGTGCCTGGAGTCTAGGAGGGAACAATCAGCCCCAGCATTTT.

The V call is TRBV2, the J call TRBJ2-1; TRBD2 agrees at 11 bases. The V segment lost 6 bases and the J segment 6 bases; nucleotides outside the gene matches: 10. Looked up from germline, CDR1 is SNHLY and CDR2 is FYNNEI. The CDR3 is 16 amino acids. Written as DNA, the CDR3 is TGTGCCAGCAGCGAGATAGCGGGGGGGCCTTTCAATGAGCAGTTCTTC. Translating gives CASSEIAGGPFNEQFF.